Following are 19 T cell receptor beta chains from one sample sequenced in a study of Graves' ophthalmopathy and Graves' hyperthyroidism. Researchers took RNA transcripts and amplified TCR beta CDR3 regions from them. Investigators did first-round RT-PCR with HTBI primers, then second-round multiplex PCR. TCRdb re-called the multiplex PCR reads through MiXCR, storing one row per CDR3 protein. The sample holds some 400,000 distinct CDR3 sequences; about a sixth are singletons and the top ten take about 1.4%. Sequencing was done on a sample of peripheral blood. These receptors originate from a woman aged 18-29 years with Graves' ophthalmopathy.

The gene calls are TRBV6-1 and TRBJ2-7; 11 nucleotides align to TRBD2. Trimming cost V 7 bases and J 2 bases; bases outside gene matches: 13. Germline CDR1 is MNHNS and CDR2 is SASEGT. The CDR3 has 17 amino acids. CDR3 DNA sequence: TGTGCCAGCACCCACGGGTTAGCGGGAGGGCCCCCCTACGAGCAGTACTTC. Translation: CASTHGLAGGPPYEQYF.

At least ten counts were recorded for this clonotype. The chain uses TRBV15 and TRBJ1-5, with 12 bases lining up with TRBD1. The germline V gene encodes CDR1 LNHNV and CDR2 YYDKDF (reference sequence). This CDR3 is 17 amino acids long. V lost 5 bases, J lost 5 bases, and 10 bases stayed unmatched. The CDR3 nucleotides are TGTGCCACCAGCCCTGGGGGGGGACAGGGGGCGCATCAGCCCCAGCATTTT. This gives the protein CATSPGGGQGAHQPQHF.

This clonotype was detected ten times or more. V is TRBV4-1 and J is TRBJ2-7; D is perhaps TRBD2 (5 bases). With 1 base removed from V and 3 bases from J, the gap between germline ends came to 16 bases. The CDR3 contains 16 residues. Germline-derived CDR1 and CDR2 are MGHRA and YSYEKL. CDR3 in amino acids: CASSQGAGAAFYEQYF. The CDR3 DNA reads as TGCGCCAGCAGCCAAGGGGCGGGTGCTGCCTTCTACGAGCAGTACTTC.

The chain employs TRBV7-8 and TRBJ2-5; D not resolved. Germline lookup yields CDR1 SGHVS and CDR2 FQNEAQ. V lost 5 bases and J 5 bases, leaving 15 bases between the germline ends. CDR3 size: 14 residues. The CDR3 region has the DNA TGTGCCAGCAGCCCCTACCTAGTCAGGGAGACCCAGTACTTC. This sequence encodes CASSPYLVRETQYF.

In its sample, this clonotype was seen many times. CDR3 region: CSVVVWAGELFF. As DNA, the CDR3 is TGCAGCGTTGTGGTGTGGGCCGGGGAGCTGTTTTTT. This chain connects TRBV29-1 to TRBJ2-2; D is unresolved. Germline values: CDR1 SQVTM, CDR2 ANQGSEA. The V gene lost 4 bases and the J gene lost 6 bases, with 9 bases spanning the gap. CDR3 length equals 12 residues.

This clonotype was seen ten or more times. This chain joins TRBV27 and TRBJ2-7, with TRBD2 matching over 8 bases. Trimming took 8 bases from V and 0 from J; bases not matched to a gene: 3. This CDR3 comprises 13 residues. CDR1 MNHEY and CDR2 SMNVEV come from the germline V gene (reference sequence). The CDR3 protein is CASLSGDSYEQYF. The CDR3 nucleotides read TGTGCCAGCCTTAGCGGGGACTCCTACGAGCAGTACTTC.

The table lists this clonotype with many counts. The chain recombines TRBV11-2 with TRBJ1-6, with TRBD1 matching 7 bases. The germline CDR1 and CDR2 sequences are SGHAT and FQNNGV. The V and J ends lost 3 bases and 8 bases, in that order; junction bases with no gene match: 19. The CDR3 has 19 residues. The CDR3 DNA reads TGTGCCAGCAGCTTCAGTCACAGGGGCCCTGTGGCGTGGGATTCACCCCTCCACTTT. Protein product: CASSFSHRGPVAWDSPLHF. Full variable domain (outside the CDR3, taken from reference TRBV11-2 and TRBJ1-6): EAGVAQSPRYKIIEKRQSVAFWCNPISGHATLYWYQQILGQGPKLLIQFQNNGVVDDSQLPKDRFSAERLKGVDSTLKIQPAKLEDSAVYLCASSFSHRGPVAWDSPLHFGNGTRLTVT.

This clonotype was seen many times. The V and J genes are TRBV7-2 and TRBJ1-1, with D possibly matching TRBD1 (6 bases). Germline CDR1 and CDR2: SGHTA and FQGNSA. This CDR3 spans 15 amino acids. Between the trimmed V and J ends, which lost 2 bases and 0 bases, there was a span of 10 bases. The CDR3 protein is CASSLWWDMNTEAFF. The CDR3 DNA is TGTGCCAGCAGCTTATGGTGGGACATGAACACTGAAGCTTTCTTT.

The chain links TRBV15 to TRBJ1-1; D perhaps matches TRBD1 (5 bases). This CDR3 is built from 12 residues. Trimming cost V 0 bases and J 7 bases, with 6 bases left between them. CDR1 and CDR2 (germline): LNHNV, YYDKDF (reference sequence). CDR3 protein: CATSRETDEAFF. Here the CDR3 DNA reads TGTGCCACCAGCAGAGAGACAGATGAAGCTTTCTTT.

At least ten counts were recorded for this clonotype. The chain carries TRBV5-1 and TRBJ2-7, with TRBD1 identical over 11 bases. Germline CDR1 reads SGHRS; CDR2 reads YFSETQ. V lost 6 bases and J lost 2; bases outside the gene matches: 10. CDR3 length: 16 amino acids. The CDR3 DNA sequence: TGCGCCAGCACCACCTCTCCGGGACAGGGGGCCTACGAGCAGTACTTC. Translation gives CASTTSPGQGAYEQYF.

This clonotype was observed at least ten times. The chain links TRBV9 to TRBJ2-7, with 8 bases lining up with TRBD2. The V and J ends lost 0 bases and 5 bases, in that order; junction bases with no gene match: 7. CDR1 is SGDLS and CDR2 is YYNGEE in the germline V gene. This CDR3 has 15 amino acids. The chain's CDR3 is CASSVGTGGPHEQYF. DNA of the CDR3: TGTGCCAGCAGCGTAGGGACGGGAGGGCCCCACGAGCAGTACTTC.

J is TRBJ2-5 and V is TRBV25-1, with D tentatively TRBD2 (5 bases). Germline CDR1 is MGHDK and CDR2 is SYGVNS. The CDR3 length is 17 residues. V lost 1 base and J 0 bases, leaving 15 bases between the germline ends. The CDR3 DNA sequence: TGTGCCAGCAGTGAATTGCGTAGCGTGGGCTACCAAGAGACCCAGTACTTC. It yields the protein CASSELRSVGYQETQYF.

The sample holds many counts of this clonotype. J is TRBJ1-1 and V is TRBV10-3; 7 bases agree with TRBD1. The germline gives CDR1 ENHRY, CDR2 SYGVKD. The CDR3 spans 13 residues. V trimming: 7 bases; J trimming: 2 bases; junction bases outside the gene matches: 4. The CDR3 here is CAITGTANTEAFF. The CDR3, as DNA: TGTGCCATCACCGGGACAGCCAACACTGAAGCTTTCTTT.

The CDR3 region is CASSLRDRGRAFFEQYF. In DNA, the CDR3 is TGTGCCAGCAGTTTAAGAGACAGGGGGCGGGCATTTTTCGAGCAGTACTTC. This chain uses TRBV12-3 or TRBV12-4 with TRBJ2-7, with 10 bases identical to TRBD1. The V gene end was trimmed by 2 bases and the J gene end by 6 bases; junction bases not matched to a gene: 13. The CDR3 runs 17 residues.

The table lists this clonotype with a count of one. This chain connects TRBV5-1 to TRBJ2-2; 10 nucleotides align to TRBD1. CDR3 length equals 16 residues. V shed 6 bases and J 2 bases; nucleotides not matched to a gene: 7. Germline V gene sequence: CDR1 SGHRS, CDR2 YFSETQ. DNA of the CDR3: TGCGCCAGCATCTCGGACAGGGGGAGAAACACCGGGGAGCTGTTTTTT. It encodes CASISDRGRNTGELFF.

This clonotype was observed many times. This rearrangement joins TRBV19 to TRBJ1-5, with 9 bases aligning to TRBD1. V shed 6 bases and J 0 bases; nucleotides not matched to a gene: 12. Germline V gene sequence: CDR1 LNHDA, CDR2 SQIVND (reference sequence). This CDR3 contains 18 residues. CDR3 sequence: CASRHQDRGGVSNQPQHF. Here the CDR3 DNA reads TGTGCCAGTAGGCACCAGGACAGGGGTGGGGTTAGCAATCAGCCCCAGCATTTT. The variable domain in full, completed from reference TRBV19 and TRBJ1-5, reads DGGITQSPKYLFRKEGQNVTLSCEQNLNHDAMYWYRQDPGQGLRLIYYSQIVNDFQKGDIAEGYSVSREKKESFPLTVTSAQKNPTAFYLCASRHQDRGGVSNQPQHFGDGTRLSIL.

This clonotype was seen ten or more times. The V gene is TRBV28, the J gene TRBJ1-1; D not resolved. The germline gives CDR1 MDHEN, CDR2 SYDVKM. Trimming cost V 8 bases and J 1 base, with 11 bases left between them. CDR3 length equals 13 residues. The CDR3 sequence is CASLGVENTEAFF. In nucleotides, the CDR3 is TGTGCCAGCCTGGGCGTCGAGAACACTGAAGCTTTCTTT. Together with reference TRBV28 and TRBJ1-1, the CDR3 gives the full variable domain: DVKVTQSSRYLVKRTGEKVFLECVQDMDHENMFWYRQDPGLGLRLIYFSYDVKMKEKGDIPEGYSVSREKKERFSLILESASTNQTSMYLCASLGVENTEAFFGQGTRLTVV.

This clonotype was recorded at least ten times. The chain combines TRBV6-1 with TRBJ2-5; D uncertain. The CDR3 covers 17 residues. Trimming removed 3 bases at V and 0 bases at J, with 17 bases between. Germline V gene lookup returns CDR1 MNHNS and CDR2 SASEGT. The CDR3 spells CASSEEGKTWYQETQYF. CDR3 DNA sequence: TGTGCCAGCAGTGAGGAAGGGAAAACGTGGTACCAAGAGACCCAGTACTTC.

The V gene is TRBV4-1, the J gene TRBJ2-7, with D possibly matching TRBD2 (6 bases). Trimming left V 8 bases short and J 3 bases short, with 14 bases between. This CDR3 has 13 residues. The germline V gene encodes CDR1 MGHRA and CDR2 YSYEKL. The chain's CDR3 is CASSRGTGYEQYF. CDR3 DNA sequence: TGCGCCAGCTCTCGGGGGACGGGCTACGAGCAGTACTTC.